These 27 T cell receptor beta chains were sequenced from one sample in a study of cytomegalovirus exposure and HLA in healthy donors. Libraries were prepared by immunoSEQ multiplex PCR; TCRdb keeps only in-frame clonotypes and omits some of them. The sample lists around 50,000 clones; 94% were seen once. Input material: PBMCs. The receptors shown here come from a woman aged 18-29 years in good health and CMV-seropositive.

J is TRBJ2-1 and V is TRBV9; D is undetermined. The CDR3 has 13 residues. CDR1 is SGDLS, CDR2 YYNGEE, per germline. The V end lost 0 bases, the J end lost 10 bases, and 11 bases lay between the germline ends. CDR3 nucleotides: TGTGCCAGCAGCGTAGCTGGCCCCGCCGAGCAGTTCTTC. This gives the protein CASSVAGPAEQFF.

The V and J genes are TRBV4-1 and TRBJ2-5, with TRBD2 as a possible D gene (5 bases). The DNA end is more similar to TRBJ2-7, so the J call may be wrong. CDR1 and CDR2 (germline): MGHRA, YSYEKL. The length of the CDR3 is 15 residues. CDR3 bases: TGCGCCAGCAGCCAAGTACTAGAAGACTCCTACGAGCAGTACTTC. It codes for CASSQVLEDSYEQYF.

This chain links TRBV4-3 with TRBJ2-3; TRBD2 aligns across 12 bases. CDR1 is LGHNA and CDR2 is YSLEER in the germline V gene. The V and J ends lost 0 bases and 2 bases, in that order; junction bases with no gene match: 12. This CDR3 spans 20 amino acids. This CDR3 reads CASSQDLGGTSGRTTDTQYF. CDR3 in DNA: TGCGCCAGCAGCCAAGATCTTGGGGGAACTAGCGGGAGGACCACAGATACGCAGTATTTT.

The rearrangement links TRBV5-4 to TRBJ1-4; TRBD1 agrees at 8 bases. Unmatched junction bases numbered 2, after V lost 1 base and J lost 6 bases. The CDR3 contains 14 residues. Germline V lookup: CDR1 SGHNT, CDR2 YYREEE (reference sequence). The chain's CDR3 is CASSLPGQDEKLFF. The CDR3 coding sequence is TGTGCCAGCAGCTTGCCGGGACAGGATGAAAAACTGTTTTTT.

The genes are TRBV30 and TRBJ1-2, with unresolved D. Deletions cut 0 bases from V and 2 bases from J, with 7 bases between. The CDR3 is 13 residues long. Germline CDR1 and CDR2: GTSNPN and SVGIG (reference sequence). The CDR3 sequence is CAWSVEGNYGYTF. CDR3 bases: TGTGCCTGGAGTGTTGAGGGAAACTATGGCTACACCTTC.

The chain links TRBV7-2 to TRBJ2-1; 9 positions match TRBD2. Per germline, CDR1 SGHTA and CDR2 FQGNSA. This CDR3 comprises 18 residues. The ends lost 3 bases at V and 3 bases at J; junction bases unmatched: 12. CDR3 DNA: TGTGCCAGCAGCTTGCTAGCGGGATCACAACTGAACTACAATGAGCAGTTCTTC. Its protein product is CASSLLAGSQLNYNEQFF.

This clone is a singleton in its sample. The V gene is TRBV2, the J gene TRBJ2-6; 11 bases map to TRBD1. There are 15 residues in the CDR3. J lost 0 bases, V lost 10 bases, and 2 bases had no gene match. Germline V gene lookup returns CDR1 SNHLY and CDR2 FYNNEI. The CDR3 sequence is CATGTGGSGANVLTF. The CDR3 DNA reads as TGTGCCACCGGGACAGGGGGCTCTGGGGCCAACGTCCTGACTTTC.

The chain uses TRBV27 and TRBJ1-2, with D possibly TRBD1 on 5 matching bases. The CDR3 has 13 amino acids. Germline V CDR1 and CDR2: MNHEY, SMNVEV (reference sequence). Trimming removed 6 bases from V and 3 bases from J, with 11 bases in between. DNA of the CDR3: TGTGCCAGCAGCCAGGGCTTCGACTATGGCTACACCTTC. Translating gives CASSQGFDYGYTF.

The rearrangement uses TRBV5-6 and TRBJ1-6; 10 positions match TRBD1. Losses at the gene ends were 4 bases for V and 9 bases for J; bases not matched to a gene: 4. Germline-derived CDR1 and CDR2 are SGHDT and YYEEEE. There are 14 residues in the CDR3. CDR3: CASSGDRGASPLHF. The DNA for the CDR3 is TGTGCCAGCAGCGGGGACAGGGGAGCTTCACCCCTCCACTTT.

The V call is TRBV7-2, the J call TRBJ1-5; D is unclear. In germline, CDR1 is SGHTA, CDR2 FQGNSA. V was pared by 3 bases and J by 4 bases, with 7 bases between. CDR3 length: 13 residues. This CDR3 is CASSLAPNQPQHF. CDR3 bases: TGTGCCAGCAGCTTGGCCCCAAATCAGCCCCAGCATTTT.

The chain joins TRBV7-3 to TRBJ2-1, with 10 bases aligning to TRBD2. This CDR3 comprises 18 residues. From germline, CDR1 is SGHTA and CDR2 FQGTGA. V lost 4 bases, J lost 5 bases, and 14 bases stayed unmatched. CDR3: CASSSSRGALAGHNEQFF. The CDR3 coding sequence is TGTGCCAGCAGCTCAAGTCGTGGGGCACTAGCGGGACACAATGAGCAGTTCTTC.

The CDR3 here is CASSQEVAGERVYFAGELFF. In DNA, the CDR3 is TGTGCCAGCAGCCAAGAGGTAGCGGGAGAGCGGGTATATTTTGCCGGGGAGCTGTTTTTT. The chain joins TRBV4-2 to TRBJ2-2; TRBD2 aligns across 9 bases. The germline CDR1 and CDR2 sequences are LGHNA and YNFKEQ. The CDR3 has 20 amino acids. Trimming took 0 bases from V and 6 from J; bases not matched to a gene: 17.

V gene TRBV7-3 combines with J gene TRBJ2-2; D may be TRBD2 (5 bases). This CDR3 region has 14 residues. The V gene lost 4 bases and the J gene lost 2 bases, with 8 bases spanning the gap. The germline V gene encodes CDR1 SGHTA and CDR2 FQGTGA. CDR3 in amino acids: CASSSTRNTGELFF. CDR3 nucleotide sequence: TGTGCCAGCAGCTCAACTAGAAACACCGGGGAGCTGTTTTTT.

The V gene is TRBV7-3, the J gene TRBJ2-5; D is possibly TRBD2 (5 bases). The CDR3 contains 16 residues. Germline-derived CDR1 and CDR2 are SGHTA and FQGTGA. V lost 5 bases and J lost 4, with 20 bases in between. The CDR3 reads CASSPIALPGRETQYF. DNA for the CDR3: TGTGCCAGCAGCCCCATTGCCCTACCTGGGAGAGAGACCCAGTACTTC.

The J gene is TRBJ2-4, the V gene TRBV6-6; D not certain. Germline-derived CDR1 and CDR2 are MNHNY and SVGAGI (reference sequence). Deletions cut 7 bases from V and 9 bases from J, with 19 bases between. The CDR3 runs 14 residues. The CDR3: CASTLYGSVAIQYF. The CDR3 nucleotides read TGTGCCAGCACACTCTACGGAAGCGTTGCCATTCAGTACTTC.

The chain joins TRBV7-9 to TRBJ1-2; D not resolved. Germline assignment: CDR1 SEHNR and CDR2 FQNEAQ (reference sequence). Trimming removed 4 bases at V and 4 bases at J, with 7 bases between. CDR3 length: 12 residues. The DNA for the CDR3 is TGTGCCAGCAGCTCGGACTTCTATGGCTACACCTTC. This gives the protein CASSSDFYGYTF.

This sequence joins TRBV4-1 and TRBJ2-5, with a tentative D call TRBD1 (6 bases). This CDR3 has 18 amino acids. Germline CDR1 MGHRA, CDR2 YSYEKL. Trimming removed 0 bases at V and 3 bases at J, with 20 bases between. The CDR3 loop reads CASSQDWGHLLGEETQYF. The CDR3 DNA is TGCGCCAGCAGCCAAGATTGGGGACACCTCCTCGGGGAAGAGACCCAGTACTTC.

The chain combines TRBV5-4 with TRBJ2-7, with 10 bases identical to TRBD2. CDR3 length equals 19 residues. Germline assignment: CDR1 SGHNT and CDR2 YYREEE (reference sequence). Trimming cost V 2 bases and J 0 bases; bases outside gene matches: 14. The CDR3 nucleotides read TGTGCCAGCAGCTTTCGGGTTTGGCTAGCGGGAGATTCCTCCTACGAGCAGTACTTC. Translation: CASSFRVWLAGDSSYEQYF.

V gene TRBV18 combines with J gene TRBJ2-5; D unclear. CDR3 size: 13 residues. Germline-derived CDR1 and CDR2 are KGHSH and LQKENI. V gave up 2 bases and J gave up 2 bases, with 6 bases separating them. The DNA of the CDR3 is TGTGCCAGCTCACCAACGGTACAAGAGACCCAGTACTTC. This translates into CASSPTVQETQYF. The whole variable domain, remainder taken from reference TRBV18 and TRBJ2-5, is NAGVMQNPRHLVRRRGQEARLRCSPMKGHSHVYWYRQLPEEGLKFMVYLQKENIIDESGMPKERFSAEFPKEGPSILRIQQVVRGDSAAYFCASSPTVQETQYFGPGTRLLVL.

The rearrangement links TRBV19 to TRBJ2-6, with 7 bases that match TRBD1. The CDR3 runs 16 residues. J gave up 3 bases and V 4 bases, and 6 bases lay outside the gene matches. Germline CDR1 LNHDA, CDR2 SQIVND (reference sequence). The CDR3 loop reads CASSTTGSGGANVLTF. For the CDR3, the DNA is TGTGCCAGTAGTACGACAGGGAGCGGTGGGGCCAACGTCCTGACTTTC.

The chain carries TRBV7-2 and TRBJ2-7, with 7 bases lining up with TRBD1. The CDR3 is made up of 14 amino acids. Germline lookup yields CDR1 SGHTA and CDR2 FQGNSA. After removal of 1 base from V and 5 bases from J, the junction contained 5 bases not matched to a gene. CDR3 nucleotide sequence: TGTGCCAGCAGCTTAGGACAGGGAGTGGACGAGCAGTACTTC. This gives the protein CASSLGQGVDEQYF.

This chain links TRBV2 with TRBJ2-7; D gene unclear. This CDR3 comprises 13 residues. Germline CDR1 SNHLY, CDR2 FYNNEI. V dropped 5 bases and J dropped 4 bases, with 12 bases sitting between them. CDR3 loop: CASSYTRSYEQYF. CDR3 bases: TGTGCCAGCAGTTACACAAGAAGTTACGAGCAGTACTTC.

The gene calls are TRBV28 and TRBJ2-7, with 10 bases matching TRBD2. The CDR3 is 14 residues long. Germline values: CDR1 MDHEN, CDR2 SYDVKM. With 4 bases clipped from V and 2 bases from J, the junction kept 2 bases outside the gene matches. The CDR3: CASSCSGRAYEQYF. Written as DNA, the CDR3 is TGTGCCAGCAGTTGCAGCGGGAGGGCCTACGAGCAGTACTTC. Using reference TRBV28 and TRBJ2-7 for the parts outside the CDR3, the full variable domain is DVKVTQSSRYLVKRTGEKVFLECVQDMDHENMFWYRQDPGLGLRLIYFSYDVKMKEKGDIPEGYSVSREKKERFSLILESASTNQTSMYLCASSCSGRAYEQYFGPGTRLTVT.

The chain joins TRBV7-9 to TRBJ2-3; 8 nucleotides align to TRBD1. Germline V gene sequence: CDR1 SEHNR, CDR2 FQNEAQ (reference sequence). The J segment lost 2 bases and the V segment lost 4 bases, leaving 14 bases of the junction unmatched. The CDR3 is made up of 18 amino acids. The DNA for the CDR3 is TGTGCCAGCAGCTCTAACGACCCGGGACAGGAGAACACAGATACGCAGTATTTT. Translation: CASSSNDPGQENTDTQYF.

CDR3 residues: CASSELAGGLYNEQFF. Written as DNA, the CDR3 is TGTGCCAGCAGTGAATTAGCGGGAGGGCTCTACAATGAGCAGTTCTTC. The chain has TRBV6-1 and TRBJ2-1; 11 nucleotides align to TRBD2. The CDR3 totals 16 residues. V was clipped by 2 bases and J by 3 bases; unmatched bases: 3. Germline values: CDR1 MNHNS, CDR2 SASEGT.

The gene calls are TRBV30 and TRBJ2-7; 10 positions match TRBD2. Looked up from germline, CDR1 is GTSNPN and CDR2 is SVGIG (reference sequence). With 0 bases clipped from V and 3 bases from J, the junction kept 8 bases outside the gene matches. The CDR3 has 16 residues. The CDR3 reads CAWSVRTGTSVYEQYF. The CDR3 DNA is TGTGCCTGGAGTGTCCGCACCGGGACTAGCGTCTACGAGCAGTACTTC.

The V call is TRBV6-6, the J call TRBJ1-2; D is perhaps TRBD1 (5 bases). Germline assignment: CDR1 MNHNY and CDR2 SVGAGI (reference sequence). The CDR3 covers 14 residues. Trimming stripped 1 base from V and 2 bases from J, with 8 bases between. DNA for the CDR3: TGTGCCAGCAGTTACTTAGCAGGGAACTATGGCTACACCTTC. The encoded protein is CASSYLAGNYGYTF.